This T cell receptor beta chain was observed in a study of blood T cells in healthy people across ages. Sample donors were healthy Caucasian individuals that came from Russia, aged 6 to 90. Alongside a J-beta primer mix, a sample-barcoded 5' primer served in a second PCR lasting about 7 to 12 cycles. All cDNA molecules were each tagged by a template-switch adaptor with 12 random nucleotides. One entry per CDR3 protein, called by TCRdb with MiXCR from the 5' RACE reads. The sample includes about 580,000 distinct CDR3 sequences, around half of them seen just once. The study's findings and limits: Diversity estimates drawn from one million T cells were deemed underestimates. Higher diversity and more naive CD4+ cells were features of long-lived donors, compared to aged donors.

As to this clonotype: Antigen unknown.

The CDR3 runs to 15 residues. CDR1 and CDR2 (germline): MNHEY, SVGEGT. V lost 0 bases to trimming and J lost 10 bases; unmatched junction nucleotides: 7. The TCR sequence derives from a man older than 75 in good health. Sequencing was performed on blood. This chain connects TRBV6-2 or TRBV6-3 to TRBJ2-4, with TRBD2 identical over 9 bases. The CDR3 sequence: CASSYSGAGGRIQYF. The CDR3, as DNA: TGTGCCAGCAGTTACTCAGGAGCGGGAGGACGGATTCAGTACTTC.